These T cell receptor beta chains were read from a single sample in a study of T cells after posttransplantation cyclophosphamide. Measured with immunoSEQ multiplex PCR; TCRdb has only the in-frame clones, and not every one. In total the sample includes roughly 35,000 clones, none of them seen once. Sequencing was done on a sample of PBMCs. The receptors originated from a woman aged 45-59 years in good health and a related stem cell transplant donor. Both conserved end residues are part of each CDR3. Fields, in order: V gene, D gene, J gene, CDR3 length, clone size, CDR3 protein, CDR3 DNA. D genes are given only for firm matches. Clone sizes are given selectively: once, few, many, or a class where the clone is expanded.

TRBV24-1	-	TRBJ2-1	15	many	CATSDLNTGSDEQFF	TGTGCCACCAGTGATTTAAATACAGGGTCCGATGAGCAGTTCTTC
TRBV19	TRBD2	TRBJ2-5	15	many	CASSIGTSGQETQYF	TGTGCCAGTAGTATAGGGACTAGCGGACAAGAGACCCAGTACTTC
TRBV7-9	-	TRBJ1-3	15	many	CASSPGGFWRDTIYF	TGTGCCAGCAGCCCTGGCGGGTTTTGGCGGGACACCATATATTTT
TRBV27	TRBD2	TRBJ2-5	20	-	CASSLSPGIRTSGGKETQYF	TGTGCCAGCAGTTTAAGTCCCGGTATTCGGACTAGCGGGGGGAAAGAGACCCAGTACTTC
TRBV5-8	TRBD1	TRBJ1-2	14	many	CASLLQGAQYGYTF	TGTGCCAGCTTGCTCCAGGGGGCGCAGTATGGCTACACCTTC
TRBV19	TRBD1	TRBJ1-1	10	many	CATGGTEAFF	TGTGCTACAGGGGGCACTGAAGCTTTCTTT
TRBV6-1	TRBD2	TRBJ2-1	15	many	CASPSLAETYNEQFF	TGTGCCAGCCCCTCCCTAGCGGAGACCTACAATGAGCAGTTCTTC
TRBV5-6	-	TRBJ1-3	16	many	CASSLGAGRSGNTIYF	TGTGCCAGCAGCTTAGGGGCAGGGAGGAGTGGAAACACCATATATTTT
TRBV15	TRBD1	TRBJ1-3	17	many	CATSRDWMSGTGDTIYF	TGTGCCACCAGCAGAGATTGGATGTCCGGGACAGGGGACACCATATATTTT
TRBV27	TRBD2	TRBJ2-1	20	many	CASTLMGLAGGPSSYNEQFF	TGTGCCAGCACCCTTATGGGACTAGCGGGAGGGCCGAGCTCCTACAATGAGCAGTTCTTC
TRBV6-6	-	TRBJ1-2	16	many	CASSTPSSGINYGYTF	TGTGCCAGCAGTACACCCTCCTCAGGGATCAACTATGGCTACACCTTC
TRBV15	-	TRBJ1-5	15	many	CATSRDSSGRQPQHF	TGTGCCACCAGCAGAGATTCCTCAGGGCGCCAGCCCCAGCATTTT
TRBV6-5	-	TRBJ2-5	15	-	CASSPDRFRQETQYF	TGTGCCAGCAGTCCCGACAGGTTCCGACAAGAGACCCAGTACTTC
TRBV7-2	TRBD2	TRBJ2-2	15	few	CASKTGTSDTGELFF	TGTGCCAGCAAGACCGGGACTAGTGACACCGGGGAGCTGTTTTTT
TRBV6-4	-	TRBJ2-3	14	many	CASARGEGTDTQYF	TGTGCCAGCGCGAGAGGGGAGGGCACAGATACGCAGTATTTT
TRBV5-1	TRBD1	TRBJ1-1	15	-	CASSLYRGAYTEAFF	TGCGCCAGCAGCTTGTACAGGGGCGCTTACACTGAAGCTTTCTTT
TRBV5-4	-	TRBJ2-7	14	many	CASSMPRGDYEQYF	TGTGCCAGCAGCATGCCCAGGGGGGACTACGAGCAGTACTTC
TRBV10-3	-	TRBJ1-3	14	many	CAITRDPSGNTIYF	TGTGCCATCACCAGGGATCCCTCTGGAAACACCATATATTTT
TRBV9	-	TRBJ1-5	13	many	CASSVGLNQPQHF	TGTGCCAGCAGCGTAGGACTAAATCAGCCCCAGCATTTT
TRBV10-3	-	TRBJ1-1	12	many	CAINGGDTEAFF	TGTGCCATCAATGGAGGGGACACTGAAGCTTTCTTT
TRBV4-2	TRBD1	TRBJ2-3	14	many	CASSRDRDTDTQYF	TGTGCCAGCAGCCGGGACAGGGACACAGATACGCAGTATTTT
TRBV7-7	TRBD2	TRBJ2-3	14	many	CASSQSGGTDTQYF	TGTGCCAGCAGCCAAAGCGGGGGCACAGATACGCAGTATTTT
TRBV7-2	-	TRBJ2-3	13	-	CASSPDSTDTQYF	TGTGCCAGCAGCCCCGACAGCACCGATACGCAGTATTTT
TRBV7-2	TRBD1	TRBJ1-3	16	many	CASSFYGQGAGNTIYF	TGTGCCAGCAGCTTTTATGGACAGGGGGCTGGAAACACCATATATTTT
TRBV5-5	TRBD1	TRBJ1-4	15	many	CASIEGQGINEKLFF	TGTGCCAGCATCGAGGGACAGGGAATAAATGAAAAACTGTTTTTT
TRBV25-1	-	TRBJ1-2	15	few	CASSGEGQKGYGYTF	TGTGCCAGCAGTGGGGAGGGACAAAAAGGCTATGGCTACACCTTC
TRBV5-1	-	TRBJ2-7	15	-	CASSFRQDTSYEQYF	TGCGCCAGCAGCTTCAGACAGGATACCTCCTACGAGCAGTACTTC
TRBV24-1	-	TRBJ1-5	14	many	CATSDLYSNQPQHF	TGTGCCACCAGTGATTTGTATAGCAATCAGCCCCAGCATTTT
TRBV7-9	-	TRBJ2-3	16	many	CASSLAQGLRLDTQYF	TGTGCCAGCAGCTTAGCTCAGGGCTTACGGTTAGATACGCAGTATTTT
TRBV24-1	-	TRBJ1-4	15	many	CATSDSRTPNEKLFF	TGTGCCACCAGTGATTCCCGGACACCGAATGAAAAACTGTTTTTT
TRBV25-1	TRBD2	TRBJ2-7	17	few	CATRGTSGVSSSYEQYF	TGTGCCACCCGAGGGACTAGCGGGGTCTCCAGCTCCTACGAGCAGTACTTC
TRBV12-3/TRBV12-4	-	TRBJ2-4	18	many	CASSLFLARNPSKNIQYF	TGTGCCAGCAGTTTGTTTCTAGCGAGAAATCCTTCCAAAAACATTCAGTACTTC
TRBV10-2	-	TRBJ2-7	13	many	CASRIRSDYEQYF	TGCGCCAGCAGAATTAGATCTGATTACGAGCAGTACTTC
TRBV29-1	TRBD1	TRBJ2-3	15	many	CSVERRDRPADTQYF	TGCAGCGTTGAGAGGAGGGACAGGCCGGCAGATACGCAGTATTTT
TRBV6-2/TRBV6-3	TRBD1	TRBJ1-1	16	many	CASSREWTGRNTEAFF	TGTGCCAGCAGTCGGGAGTGGACAGGGAGAAACACTGAAGCTTTCTTT
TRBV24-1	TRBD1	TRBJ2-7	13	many	CATSPDRYDEQYF	TGTGCCACCAGCCCGGACAGGTATGACGAGCAGTACTTC
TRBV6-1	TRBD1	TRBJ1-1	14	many	CASRRTGMNTEAFF	TGTGCCAGCAGGCGGACAGGGATGAACACTGAAGCTTTCTTT
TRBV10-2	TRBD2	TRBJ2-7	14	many	CASGLAGLSYEQYF	TGCGCCAGCGGCCTAGCGGGGTTATCCTACGAGCAGTACTTC
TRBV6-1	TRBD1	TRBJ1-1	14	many	CASSLQGVVTEAFF	TGTGCCAGCAGTTTACAGGGGGTCGTGACTGAAGCTTTCTTT
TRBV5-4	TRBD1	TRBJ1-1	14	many	CASSKDRVNTEAFF	TGTGCCAGCAGCAAAGACAGGGTAAACACTGAAGCTTTCTTT
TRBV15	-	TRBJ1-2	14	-	CATSRAGVDYGYTF	TGTGCCACCAGCAGAGCAGGGGTTGATTATGGCTACACCTTC
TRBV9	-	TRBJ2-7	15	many	CASSVAQGGSYEQYF	TGTGCCAGCAGCGTAGCTCAAGGGGGATCCTACGAGCAGTACTTC
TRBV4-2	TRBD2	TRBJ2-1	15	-	CASSPELAGYNEQFF	TGTGCCAGCAGCCCAGAACTAGCGGGGTACAATGAGCAGTTCTTC
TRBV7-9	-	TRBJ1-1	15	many	CASSAARTGGTEAFF	TGTGCCAGCAGTGCGGCTAGGACGGGGGGCACTGAAGCTTTCTTT
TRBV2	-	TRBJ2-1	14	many	CASSGGRSYNEQFF	TGTGCCAGCAGTGGAGGCCGCTCCTACAATGAGCAGTTCTTC
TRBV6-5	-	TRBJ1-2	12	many	CASTDINYGYTF	TGTGCCAGCACCGACATTAACTATGGCTACACCTTC
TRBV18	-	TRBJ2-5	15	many	CASSPTRRVEETQYF	TGTGCCAGCTCACCAACGAGAAGGGTGGAAGAGACCCAGTACTTC
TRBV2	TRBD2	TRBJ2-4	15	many	CASPGEGGDANIQYF	TGTGCCAGCCCGGGGGAGGGAGGCGATGCAAACATTCAGTACTTC
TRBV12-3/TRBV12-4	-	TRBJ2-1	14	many	CASSLGSVPNEQFF	TGTGCCAGCAGTTTAGGGAGCGTCCCTAATGAGCAGTTCTTC
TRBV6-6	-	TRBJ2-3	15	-	CASSVIAEYTDTQYF	TGTGCCAGCAGTGTAATAGCGGAGTACACAGATACGCAGTATTTT
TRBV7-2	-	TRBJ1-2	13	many	CASSPRGGYGYTF	TGTGCCAGCAGCCCCAGGGGAGGATATGGCTACACCTTC
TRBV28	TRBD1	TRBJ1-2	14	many	CASRVDRDSYGYTF	TGTGCCAGCAGAGTAGACCGGGACAGCTATGGCTACACCTTC
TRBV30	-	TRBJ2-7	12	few	CAWSAPGAKQYF	TGTGCCTGGAGTGCACCAGGGGCGAAGCAGTACTTC
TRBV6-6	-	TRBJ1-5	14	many	CASSYRGNNQPQHF	TGTGCCAGCAGTTACCGGGGAAACAATCAGCCCCAGCATTTT
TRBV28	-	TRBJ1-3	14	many	CASRRVLNPNTIYF	TGTGCCAGCAGACGGGTCCTCAACCCAAACACCATATATTTT
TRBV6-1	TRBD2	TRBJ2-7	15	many	CASSEMERGAYEQYF	TGTGCCAGCAGTGAGATGGAGCGGGGGGCCTACGAGCAGTACTTC
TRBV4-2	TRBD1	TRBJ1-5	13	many	CASSRDSPGPQHF	TGTGCCAGCAGCCGGGACAGTCCAGGGCCCCAGCATTTT